These T cell receptor beta chains were read from a single sample in a study of naive and memory T cell subsets. TCRdb ran MiXCR on the 5' RACE reads and lists one entry per CDR3 protein. The data hold about 62,000 distinct CDR3 sequences, with 8% observed a single time. These receptors originate from a female donor in good health. CDR3s include the opening cysteine and the closing phenylalanine or tryptophan. A D gene is named only where the DNA matches it firmly. Clone size is shown for a subset of rows, as once, few, many or a class of expanded clone.

clone_size d_call j_call v_call cdr3_nt cdr3_aa
. TRBD1 TRBJ1-6 TRBV12-3/TRBV12-4 TGTGCCAGCAGTTTAGGGACAGGGGGCGTTCTGAGTAATTCACCCCTCCACTTT CASSLGTGGVLSNSPLHF
few TRBD2 TRBJ2-3 TRBV28 TGTGCCAGCAACCAGCCCCTAGCGGGATTTTCAACAGATACGCAGTATTTT CASNQPLAGFSTDTQYF
. . TRBJ1-3 TRBV28 TGTGCCAGCAGTCCCAGTTTTGACAGGCGAGTTGGAAACACCATATATTTT CASSPSFDRRVGNTIYF
. . TRBJ1-1 TRBV7-2 TGTGCCAGCAGCCCGTCACGGGACATACTGAACACTGAAGCTTTCTTT CASSPSRDILNTEAFF
few . TRBJ1-5 TRBV5-8 TGTGCCAGCAGCTTGGAACGGGTGGTGCATAGCAATCAGCCCCAGCATTTT CASSLERVVHSNQPQHF
many TRBD2 TRBJ2-4 TRBV7-3 TGTGCCAGCAGCCTGTATAGCGGGAGGGGGGGCATTCAGTACTTC CASSLYSGRGGIQYF
many . TRBJ2-1 TRBV11-2 TGTGCCAGCAGCTTACTCCCGACGGGGCGATCCTACAATGAGCAGTTCTTC CASSLLPTGRSYNEQFF
many TRBD1 TRBJ1-5 TRBV7-2 TGTGCCAGCAGCCGAGGACAGGGTCATCAGCCCCAGCATTTT CASSRGQGHQPQHF
. TRBD2 TRBJ2-2 TRBV10-3 TGTGCCATCAGGGAGCGGGAGGGCCGGACCGGGGAGCTGTTTTTT CAIREREGRTGELFF
. . TRBJ1-6 TRBV27 TGTGCCAGCAGTTTTCAGGTGAACTCCAATTCACCCCTCCACTTT CASSFQVNSNSPLHF
many . TRBJ1-1 TRBV4-1 TGCGCCAGCAGCCAAGTAGAGGCCCTACGCCCGGGGAACACTGAAGCTTTCTTT CASSQVEALRPGNTEAFF
many TRBD2 TRBJ2-7 TRBV29-1 TGCAGCGTTGATTCAGGACTAGCTCGCGAGCAGTACTTC CSVDSGLAREQYF
few TRBD1 TRBJ2-7 TRBV6-6 TGTGCCAGCAGCCTCGGACAGGAGTTCTACGAGCAGTACTTC CASSLGQEFYEQYF
. . TRBJ1-5 TRBV19 TGTGCCAGTAGTAAGACTACAGGGTCCTATCAGCCCCAGCATTTT CASSKTTGSYQPQHF
few . TRBJ2-1 TRBV28 TGTGCCAGCTACTCAGGAACTCCGTACAATGAGCAGTTCTTC CASYSGTPYNEQFF
. TRBD2 TRBJ2-3 TRBV29-1 TGCAGCGTTGCTGGACTAGCGGGGTTAGCAGCGACCACAGATACGCAGTATTTT CSVAGLAGLAATTDTQYF
. TRBD1 TRBJ2-3 TRBV10-3 TGTGCCATCAGCTTAGGACAGGGGGACACAGATACGCAGTATTTT CAISLGQGDTDTQYF
. . TRBJ2-7 TRBV6-1 TGTGCCAGCAGTCCAAGCGTCGGGACACCTTCCTACGAGCAGTACTTC CASSPSVGTPSYEQYF
. . TRBJ1-1 TRBV7-2 TGTGCCAGCAGCCGGGCGGCAGGGCTACTGAACACTGAAGCTTTCTTT CASSRAAGLLNTEAFF
few TRBD2 TRBJ2-1 TRBV28 TGTGCCAGCAGTGGGGGAGGGACTAGCGGTTACAATGAGCAGTTCTTC CASSGGGTSGYNEQFF
few . TRBJ2-3 TRBV12-3/TRBV12-4 TGTGCCAGCAGTTTTAGTGATAGCACAGATACGCAGTATTTT CASSFSDSTDTQYF
many . TRBJ1-1 TRBV9 TGTGCCAGCAGCGTAGATCAGTATACTGAAGCTTTCTTT CASSVDQYTEAFF
. . TRBJ2-7 TRBV7-9 TGTGCCAGCAGCTTAGCGCTTCGAGGGGAGCAGTACTTC CASSLALRGEQYF
. TRBD1 TRBJ1-1 TRBV30 TGTGCCTGGAGTACGTACGTCCCGGGACAGGGGCCCACTGAAGCTTTCTTT CAWSTYVPGQGPTEAFF
few . TRBJ2-7 TRBV28 TGTGCCAGCAGTAGTAATTACGAGCAGTACTTC CASSSNYEQYF
few TRBD1 TRBJ2-5 TRBV9 TGTGCCAGCAGCGCCAGAGGAGGACAGGGGTACGAGACCCAGTACTTC CASSARGGQGYETQYF
few . TRBJ1-5 TRBV6-1 TGTGCCAGCAGTCGACAGATAGACAATCAGCCCCAGCATTTT CASSRQIDNQPQHF
few . TRBJ1-4 TRBV15 TGTGCCACCAGCGGGACAACAACTAATGAAAAACTGTTTTTT CATSGTTTNEKLFF
many TRBD2 TRBJ2-1 TRBV20-1 TGCAGTGCTGGGGACTATAGCGGGGGGGCCGGATATGAGCAGTTCTTC CSAGDYSGGAGYEQFF
. TRBD1 TRBJ2-7 TRBV6-5 TGTGCCAGCAGGAACCGGGACAGGGGACCCTACGAGCAGTACTTC CASRNRDRGPYEQYF
. TRBD2 TRBJ2-1 TRBV10-3 TGTGCCATCAGTGTTGGTGTAGCGGGGGGCGACAATGAGCAGTTCTTC CAISVGVAGGDNEQFF
few . TRBJ2-5 TRBV3-1 TGTGCCAGCAGCCAAGACGGGTTCGAAGGCCAAGAGACCCAGTACTTC CASSQDGFEGQETQYF
. . TRBJ2-3 TRBV6-5 TGTGCCAGCAGACCCGGGCAGGCGAGTGGAACAGATACGCAGTATTTT CASRPGQASGTDTQYF
few . TRBJ1-2 TRBV30 TGTGCCTGGAGTGATCAGGGGTTGGACTATGGCTACACCTTC CAWSDQGLDYGYTF
. . TRBJ2-5 TRBV19 TGTGCCAGTAGTATGGTTGGGGGACAAGAGACCCAGTACTTC CASSMVGGQETQYF
many TRBD1 TRBJ1-1 TRBV19 TGTGCCAGCAACAGGGGCGGCACTGAAGCTTTCTTT CASNRGGTEAFF
. . TRBJ1-4 TRBV28 TGTGCCAGCAGCGCAAGCCGACAGGACCCTGAAAAACTGTTTTTT CASSASRQDPEKLFF
many . TRBJ2-2 TRBV6-6 TGTGCCAGCAGTTACTCGATGGGCAGATCGAACACCGGGGAGCTGTTTTTT CASSYSMGRSNTGELFF
few . TRBJ2-2 TRBV19 TGTGCCAGTAGTTCCGCCGGGGGCGCGGATACCGGGGAGCTGTTTTTT CASSSAGGADTGELFF
. TRBD1 TRBJ1-1 TRBV29-1 TGCAGCGTTGAACAGGGGGGAGGGACTGAAGCTTTCTTT CSVEQGGGTEAFF
. TRBD2 TRBJ2-7 TRBV20-1 TGCAGTGCTAGAGGTCTAGCGGGGGACTTTTACGAGCAGTACTTC CSARGLAGDFYEQYF
few TRBD1 TRBJ2-3 TRBV29-1 TGCAGCGTGACGACAGGGGCAGATACGCAGTATTTT CSVTTGADTQYF
. TRBD2 TRBJ2-1 TRBV7-3 TGTGCCAGCAGCCCGACTAGCGGGGGGGATTCGGGCAATGAGCAGTTCTTC CASSPTSGGDSGNEQFF
many . TRBJ1-3 TRBV20-1 TGCAGTGCTATAGATGGGTTTAGTTCTGGAAACACCATATATTTT CSAIDGFSSGNTIYF
. . TRBJ1-1 TRBV20-1 TGCAGTGCTAGAGCTTTTGGGGGGTTTAGCACTGAAGCTTTCTTT CSARAFGGFSTEAFF
. . TRBJ2-2 TRBV5-1 TGCGCCAGCAGCCCCACTTCAGACCTCACCGGGGAGCTGTTTTTT CASSPTSDLTGELFF
. . TRBJ2-3 TRBV2 TGTGCCGGAGCAGTCGGACACCGTTCCACAGATACGCAGTATTTT CAGAVGHRSTDTQYF
. . TRBJ2-6 TRBV14 TGTGCCAGCAGCCAAGATCGGGGGGCCGCCCTAGTCCTGACTTTC CASSQDRGAALVLTF
few TRBD1 TRBJ1-5 TRBV6-5 TGTGCCAGCAGGAACCGGGACAGGGGAGACCAGCCCCAGCATTTT CASRNRDRGDQPQHF
many TRBD1 TRBJ2-4 TRBV5-4 TGTGCCAGCAGCATACAGGGGGCAAAAAACATTCAGTACTTC CASSIQGAKNIQYF
. . TRBJ2-7 TRBV6-5 TGTGCCAGCAGTTACCGGAGTTTGGGGATAACCCCTCGGGAGCAGTACTTC CASSYRSLGITPREQYF
few . TRBJ2-7 TRBV6-1 TGTGCCAGCAGTAAGTACGAGCAGTACTTC CASSKYEQYF
few . TRBJ2-1 TRBV28 TGTGCCAGCACTCGGCCCCACGCGGGCGCACCTAAGCAGTTCTTC CASTRPHAGAPKQFF
few . TRBJ2-1 TRBV11-3 TGTGCCAGCAGTGTTACTAGATTTACTGAGCAGTTCTTC CASSVTRFTEQFF
few . TRBJ1-2 TRBV27 TGTGCCAGCAGTTTATGGGCAGGGGACTATGGCTACACCTTC CASSLWAGDYGYTF
many . TRBJ2-3 TRBV7-6 TGTGCCAGCAGCTTACGGGCTTCGGGGCCACTCACAGATACGCAGTATTTT CASSLRASGPLTDTQYF
few . TRBJ2-7 TRBV25-1 TGTGCCAGCAGTGATGTACTCAGGGAGCCCTTGTACGAGCAGTACTTC CASSDVLREPLYEQYF
. . TRBJ1-5 TRBV4-1 TGCGCCAGCAGCCAAGAGGGTCCCTATAGCAATCAGCCCCAGCATTTT CASSQEGPYSNQPQHF
many . TRBJ2-7 TRBV27 TGTGCCAGCAGTTTAGCTGATAGGCAGGCACATTCCTACGAGCAGTACTTC CASSLADRQAHSYEQYF
. . TRBJ1-1 TRBV5-1 TGCGCCAGCAGCTTGGAGGGGCTTCGAAGCACTGAAGCTTTCTTT CASSLEGLRSTEAFF